These 19 T cell receptor beta chains share one sample of origin, sequenced in a study of beta chain features in type 1 diabetes. Study-level points and caveats: Moderate yet significant TCRB CDR3 shortening was seen in Type 1 diabetes patients in all four CD4+ subsets.

These receptors have no known antigen. Reverse transcription of all isolated RNA meant that expressed TCRB transcripts were sequenced. This table comes from immunoSEQ multiplex PCR, and its TCRdb copy is limited to in-frame clones, with some not included. The table records hundreds of thousands of clones, 10% to 15% of them present only once. Sequencing input: naive CD4+ T cells from blood. Source of these receptors: a man younger than 35 with type 1 diabetes.

This clone was recorded a few times. The V call is TRBV28, the J call TRBJ2-7, with D unresolved. The V gene's germline CDR1 is MDHEN and CDR2 SYDVKM. The CDR3 covers 12 residues. V shed 8 bases and J shed 3 bases, with 11 bases lying between them. The CDR3, as DNA: TGTGCCAGCTCAGGAATTTACTACGAGCAGTACTTC. This gives the protein CASSGIYYEQYF.

This clone occurred a few times. The gene calls are TRBV18 and TRBJ2-5, with D maybe TRBD2 (6 bases). V was clipped by 4 bases and J by 1 base, with 13 bases between them. The CDR3 has 15 amino acids. Germline values: CDR1 KGHSH, CDR2 LQKENI. This CDR3 is CASSRGLQIQETQYF. DNA of the CDR3: TGTGCCAGCTCACGGGGACTCCAGATCCAAGAGACCCAGTACTTC. The variable domain in full, completed from reference TRBV18 and TRBJ2-5, reads NAGVMQNPRHLVRRRGQEARLRCSPMKGHSHVYWYRQLPEEGLKFMVYLQKENIIDESGMPKERFSAEFPKEGPSILRIQQVVRGDSAAYFCASSRGLQIQETQYFGPGTRLLVL.

The gene calls are TRBV28 and TRBJ1-4; 7 positions agree with TRBD1. This CDR3 is built from 15 residues. CDR1 and CDR2 from the germline V gene are MDHEN and SYDVKM. V was clipped by 5 bases and J by 5 bases; unmatched bases: 8. Here the CDR3 reads CASSIPGQRNEKLFF. CDR3 bases: TGTGCCAGCAGTATACCGGGACAGCGAAATGAAAAACTGTTTTTT.

This clone was recorded a few times. This chain links TRBV5-4 with TRBJ2-3; D gene uncertain. Germline CDR1 SGHNT, CDR2 YYREEE (reference sequence). This CDR3 spans 14 amino acids. Trimming left V 9 bases short and J 1 base short, with 15 bases between. The CDR3 nucleotides are TGTGCCACGGCACGCCATGCGGGCACAGATACGCAGTATTTT. It translates to CATARHAGTDTQYF.

In nucleotides, the CDR3 is TGTGCCAGCAGCGTAGAGATAGCGGGGGAGAATGAGCAGTTCTTC. Protein sequence: CASSVEIAGENEQFF. The V call is TRBV9, the J call TRBJ2-1; 9 bases align to TRBD2. The germline CDR1 and CDR2 sequences are SGDLS and YYNGEE. The J segment lost 7 bases and the V segment lost 0 bases, leaving 5 bases of the junction unmatched. The CDR3 runs to 15 residues.

DNA for the CDR3: TGTGCCAGCAGCGCAGTTGGGTACAATGAGCAGTTCTTC. It encodes CASSAVGYNEQFF. The chain recombines TRBV9 with TRBJ2-1; D gene uncertain. Per the germline V gene, CDR1 is SGDLS and CDR2 is YYNGEE. V was cut by 3 bases and J by 4 bases, with 8 bases left in between. The CDR3 consists of 13 residues.

This clone has more than one count but fewer than ten. V is TRBV14 and J is TRBJ1-2; 8 bases are a match to TRBD1. Losses at the gene ends were 6 bases for V and 8 bases for J; bases not matched to a gene: 8. Germline CDR1 reads SGHDN; CDR2 reads FVKESK. The length of the CDR3 is 13 residues. CDR3 protein: CASSPQDRGGYTF. The CDR3 nucleotides are TGTGCCAGCAGTCCCCAAGACAGGGGAGGCTACACCTTC.

V usage is TRBV4-1 and J usage is TRBJ2-7; D is undetermined. The CDR3 sequence is 15 residues long. V was shortened by 1 base and J by 0 bases, with 10 bases between the two germline ends. Per germline, CDR1 MGHRA and CDR2 YSYEKL. The CDR3: CASSQGQLSSYEQYF. As DNA, the CDR3 is TGCGCCAGCAGCCAAGGCCAGCTAAGCTCCTACGAGCAGTACTTC.

Comments on this clone: The same CDR3 is also encoded by other DNA sequences in this sample. J is TRBJ2-3 and V is TRBV29-1, with D possibly TRBD2 on 5 matching bases. The CDR3 spans 12 residues. Germline V gene data show CDR1 as SQVTM and CDR2 as ANQGSEA. V lost 4 bases and J lost 3, with 8 bases in between. The CDR3 loop is CSVASGTDTQYF. CDR3 coding DNA: TGCAGCGTTGCGTCGGGAACAGATACGCAGTATTTT.

V and J are TRBV6-5 and TRBJ1-1; D is possibly TRBD1 (6 bases). This CDR3 has 16 residues. V was pared by 2 bases and J by 0 bases, with 13 bases between. Germline CDR1 MNHEY, CDR2 SVGAGI. CDR3 loop: CASSYITGTLNTEAFF. As DNA, the CDR3 is TGTGCCAGCAGTTACATAACCGGGACATTGAACACTGAAGCTTTCTTT.

This chain connects TRBV4-1 to TRBJ1-2; D perhaps matches TRBD1 (6 bases). Trimming stripped 6 bases from V and 2 bases from J, with 13 bases between. This CDR3 spans 14 amino acids. Germline values: CDR1 MGHRA, CDR2 YSYEKL. The CDR3 DNA follows: TGCGCCAGCAGTGACCTACAGGGAAACTATGGCTACACCTTC. Its translation: CASSDLQGNYGYTF.

The chain joins TRBV6-6 to TRBJ2-5; D not resolved. Germline CDR1 is MNHNY and CDR2 is SVGAGI (reference sequence). The CDR3 is 12 residues long. The V end lost 6 bases, the J end lost 5 bases, and 10 bases lay between the germline ends. The CDR3 nucleotides read TGTGCCAGCAGGCCGGACCTGGAGACCCAGTACTTC. Its protein product is CASRPDLETQYF.

This sequence joins TRBV5-4 and TRBJ1-1; D might be TRBD1 (6 bases). V gave up 10 bases and J gave up 6 bases, with 19 bases separating them. Germline values: CDR1 SGHNT, CDR2 YYREEE (reference sequence). The CDR3 has 13 residues. This CDR3 is CAVNRVGSAEAFF. In DNA form, the CDR3 reads TGTGCCGTCAACAGGGTCGGAAGCGCTGAAGCTTTCTTT.

The chain is built from TRBV6-6 and TRBJ2-7; 7 bases agree with TRBD1. CDR1 and CDR2 from the germline V gene are MNHNY and SVGAGI (reference sequence). Losses at the gene ends were 7 bases for V and 2 bases for J; bases not matched to a gene: 11. CDR3 length: 15 amino acids. This chain's CDR3 is CASTDGSQGAYEQYF. CDR3 in DNA: TGTGCCAGCACCGACGGAAGCCAGGGGGCCTACGAGCAGTACTTC.

The rearrangement uses TRBV4-1 and TRBJ2-7; 7 bases align to TRBD1. The germline gives CDR1 MGHRA, CDR2 YSYEKL. The CDR3 is 15 residues long. Losses at the gene ends were 3 bases for V and 2 bases for J; bases not matched to a gene: 7. The CDR3 DNA reads TGCGCCAGCAGCCAGATGACAGGGAACCCCTACGAGCAGTACTTC. The encoded protein is CASSQMTGNPYEQYF.

The chain joins TRBV19 to TRBJ1-2; 8 bases match TRBD1. V lost 7 bases and J lost 6; bases outside the gene matches: 7. The CDR3 loop spans 13 amino acids. From germline, CDR1 is LNHDA and CDR2 SQIVND (reference sequence). The CDR3 DNA is TGTGCCAGTACCCTGACAGGGGCGAATGGCTACACCTTC. As protein: CASTLTGANGYTF.

This chain connects TRBV5-1 to TRBJ1-1; a weak D match, TRBD1 (5 bases). The CDR3 length is 13 residues. The germline gives CDR1 SGHRS, CDR2 YFSETQ. Trimming removed 4 bases from V and 4 bases from J, with 11 bases in between. CDR3 residues: CASSAGTSTEAFF. The CDR3 DNA reads TGCGCCAGCAGCGCAGGGACGAGCACTGAAGCTTTCTTT.

This chain joins TRBV25-1 and TRBJ2-5; 8 bases fit TRBD2. The CDR3 sequence is 14 residues long. V lost 1 base and J lost 6; bases outside the gene matches: 4. Looked up from germline, CDR1 is MGHDK and CDR2 is SYGVNS. CDR3 in DNA: TGTGCCAGCAGTGAATCCAGCGGGGGAAAGACCCAGTACTTC. Its protein is CASSESSGGKTQYF.

This chain links TRBV15 with TRBJ2-4, with 7 bases fitting TRBD1. The V gene's germline CDR1 is LNHNV and CDR2 YYDKDF (reference sequence). Germline trimming cut 3 bases from V and 6 bases from J; bases unmatched to any gene: 5. The CDR3 is made up of 14 amino acids. The CDR3 bases are TGTGCCACCAGCAGCCGGGACAGTTTAAACATTCAGTACTTC. Its translation: CATSSRDSLNIQYF.